This T cell receptor beta chain comes out of a study of T cell responses to AZD1222 COVID-19 vaccine. TCRdb's copy holds only in-frame clones and misses some; the assay was immunoSEQ multiplex PCR. The sample yields about 120,000 clones, around 90% seen once. This CDR3 comprises 12 residues. The ends were cut back, 5 bases at V and 1 base at J, with 5 bases in the middle. In germline, CDR1 is MNHEY, CDR2 SVGAGI. The J gene is TRBJ1-2, the V gene TRBV6-5; D call uncertain. Sample: peripheral blood, taken on day 0 of AZD1222 vaccination. The TCR originated in an adult in good health. For the CDR3, the DNA is TGTGCCAGCAGTCCCCTTAACTATGGCTACACCTTC. Translated, it gives CASSPLNYGYTF.